Each of the 12 T cell receptor beta chains below was sequenced from the same sample in a study of CD8 T cells in Susac syndrome. Random hexamers were used to reverse transcribe roughly 0.45 to 1 ug of RNA. TCRdb reprocessed the immunoSEQ multiplex PCR reads with MiXCR, giving one entry per CDR3 protein. This table holds some 300,000 distinct CDR3 sequences, roughly 85% found once. The material sequenced was CD8+ T cells from PBMCs. These receptors were taken from a human donor with multiple sclerosis.

This clonotype has a single count. This chain connects TRBV27 to TRBJ2-3; possibly TRBD1 for D (6 bases). CDR3 size: 15 residues. Germline values: CDR1 MNHEY, CDR2 SMNVEV (reference sequence). Trimming took off 4 bases at V and 2 bases at J, with 13 bases between the two ends. The CDR3 DNA reads TGTGCCAGCAGTTACACGGGACACTTCACAGATACGCAGTATTTT. Encoded protein: CASSYTGHFTDTQYF.

This clonotype is a singleton in its sample. The chain is built from TRBV28 and TRBJ1-4, with D hard to call. V shed 2 bases and J shed 6 bases, with 13 bases lying between them. CDR3 length equals 15 residues. The V gene's germline CDR1 is MDHEN and CDR2 SYDVKM. CDR3 in DNA: TGTGCCAGCAGTTTACCCGGCCGCTCCCATGAAAAACTGTTTTTT. Translating gives CASSLPGRSHEKLFF.

The chain joins TRBV28 to TRBJ2-1, with a possible D match to TRBD2 (5 bases). The CDR3 is 14 amino acids. Germline V gene data show CDR1 as MDHEN and CDR2 as SYDVKM. V shed 2 bases and J shed 4 bases, with 9 bases lying between them. CDR3 nucleotides: TGTGCCAGCAGTTTAAACGGACTGTACAATGAGCAGTTCTTC. Translated, it gives CASSLNGLYNEQFF.

The CDR3 DNA reads TGTGCCAGCAGCGTCCACAGGGACACCGGGGAGCTGTTTTTT. The encoded protein is CASSVHRDTGELFF. This chain connects TRBV9 to TRBJ2-2; maybe TRBD1 (6 bases). The V gene's germline CDR1 is SGDLS and CDR2 YYNGEE. The CDR3 extends over 14 amino acids. The V end was cut by 2 bases, the J end by 3 bases, with 8 bases between.

The rearrangement joins TRBV19 to TRBJ2-6; 10 nucleotides align to TRBD2. V lost 8 bases and J lost 0; bases outside the gene matches: 7. The CDR3 runs 17 residues. Germline CDR1 LNHDA, CDR2 SQIVND (reference sequence). Written as DNA, the CDR3 is TGTGCCAGTGTGTCTAGCGGGGGTAGCTCTGGGGCCAACGTCCTGACTTTC. It is translated as CASVSSGGSSGANVLTF.

J is TRBJ1-3 and V is TRBV5-5; 8 positions agree with TRBD1. The CDR3 length is 17 residues. V shed 4 bases and J 1 base; nucleotides not matched to a gene: 10. Germline V gene data show CDR1 as SGHKS and CDR2 as YYEKEE (reference sequence). CDR3 coding DNA: TGTGCCAGCAGCCACCGACAGGGGCCAACTTCTGGAAACACCATATATTTT. This codes for CASSHRQGPTSGNTIYF.

This clonotype was detected once. The chain combines TRBV21-1 with TRBJ2-7; no check of the table's D call, TRBD1, against the DNA was made. TRBV21-1 is given as a pseudogene. CDR3 length: 16 residues. The DNA of the CDR3 is TGTGCCAGTTACAAAAGCCGGGGCGGCCGATCCTACGAGCAGTACTTC. Translated: CASYKSRGGRSYEQYF.

The J gene is TRBJ1-5, the V gene TRBV4-3; a weak D match, TRBD1 (5 bases). CDR1 is LGHNA and CDR2 is YSLEER in the germline V gene. The CDR3 is 16 residues long. V lost 0 bases, J lost 4 bases, and 13 bases lay in between. The CDR3, as DNA: TGCGCCAGCAGCCAAGATCAATTGGGGGGTAATCAGCCCCAGCATTTT. It codes for CASSQDQLGGNQPQHF.

In its sample, this clonotype was seen once. This rearrangement joins TRBV15 to TRBJ2-3; 7 nucleotides agree with TRBD2. The V and J ends lost 2 bases and 1 base, in that order; junction bases with no gene match: 15. Germline CDR1 and CDR2: LNHNV and YYDKDF (reference sequence). This CDR3 spans 19 amino acids. CDR3: CATSRSHPFLAARTDTQYF. CDR3 bases: TGTGCCACCAGCAGATCCCATCCCTTTCTAGCGGCCCGCACAGATACGCAGTATTTT.

This chain uses TRBV4-2 with TRBJ2-1; D is uncertain. Trimming removed 5 bases from V and 5 bases from J, with 13 bases in between. Per the germline V gene, CDR1 is LGHNA and CDR2 is YNFKEQ. The CDR3 length is 14 residues. CDR3: CASSAVAGDNEQFF. In DNA form, the CDR3 reads TGTGCCAGCAGCGCGGTGGCTGGGGACAATGAGCAGTTCTTC.

This chain connects TRBV6-1 to TRBJ1-1; a weak D match, TRBD1 (5 bases). Germline CDR1 is MNHNS and CDR2 is SASEGT. The CDR3 has 15 amino acids. Trimming removed 1 base from V and 0 bases from J, with 9 bases in between. CDR3 in DNA: TGTGCCAGCAGTGAAGGGGGGGTCTTGAACACTGAAGCTTTCTTT. This encodes CASSEGGVLNTEAFF.

This sequence joins TRBV4-2 and TRBJ1-1, with unresolved D. Trimming left V 1 base short and J 4 bases short, with 13 bases between. Germline V CDR1 and CDR2: LGHNA, YNFKEQ. The CDR3 loop spans 15 amino acids. This CDR3 reads CASSQARYALTEAFF. The CDR3 DNA reads as TGTGCCAGCAGCCAAGCTCGATACGCTCTCACTGAAGCTTTCTTT.